This T cell receptor beta chain was sequenced for a study of blood T cell repertoires in COVID-19. Study-level background: COVID-19 samples, acute and convalescent, were from the United States, Italy and Spain. T cells, B-cell-depleted T cells, or PBMCs supplied cDNA or gDNA.

Here immunoSEQ multiplex PCR was the method, and the copy in TCRdb shows in-frame clones only, minus some. Among a few hundred thousand clones listed, 88% were seen once. The CDR3 sequence is 13 residues long. J was trimmed by 6 bases and V by 6 bases; bases with no gene match: 4. Germline V gives CDR1 MGHDK, CDR2 SYGVNS. The sample was peripheral blood. The receptor was isolated from a woman aged 45-65 years with active or convalescent COVID-19. The chain combines TRBV25-1 with TRBJ1-2, with 10 bases identical to TRBD1. The CDR3 DNA reads TGTGCCAGCAGGAAGGGACAGGGGCATGGCTACACCTTC. As protein: CASRKGQGHGYTF.